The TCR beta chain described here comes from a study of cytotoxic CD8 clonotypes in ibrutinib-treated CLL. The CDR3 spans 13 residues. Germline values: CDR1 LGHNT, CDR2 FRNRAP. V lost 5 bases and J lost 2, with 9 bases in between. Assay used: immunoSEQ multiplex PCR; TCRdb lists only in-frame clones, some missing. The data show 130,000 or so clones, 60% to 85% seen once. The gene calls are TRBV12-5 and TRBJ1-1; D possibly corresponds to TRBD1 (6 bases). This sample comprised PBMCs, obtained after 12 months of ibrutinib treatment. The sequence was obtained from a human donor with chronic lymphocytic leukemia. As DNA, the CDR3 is TGTGCTAGTGGTCTCGGGACAAACACTGAAGCTTTCTTT. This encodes CASGLGTNTEAFF.